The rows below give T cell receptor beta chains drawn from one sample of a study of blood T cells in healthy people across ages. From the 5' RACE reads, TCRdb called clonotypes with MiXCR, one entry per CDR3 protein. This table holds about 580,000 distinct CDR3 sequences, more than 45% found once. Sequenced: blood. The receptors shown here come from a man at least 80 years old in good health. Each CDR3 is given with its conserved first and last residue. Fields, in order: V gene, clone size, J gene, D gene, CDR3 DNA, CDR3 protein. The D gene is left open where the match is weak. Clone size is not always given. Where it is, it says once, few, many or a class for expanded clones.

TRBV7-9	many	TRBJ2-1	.	TGTGCCAGCAGCGGTAGCTCCTACAATGAGCAGTTCTTC	CASSGSSYNEQFF
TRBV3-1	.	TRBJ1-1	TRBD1	TGTGCCGGCAGCAACAGAGACAGGGGTAACACTGAAGCTTTCTTT	CAGSNRDRGNTEAFF
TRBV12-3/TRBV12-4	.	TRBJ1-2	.	TGTGCCAGCAGTCCCGCCAGGGCCTATGGCTACACCTTC	CASSPARAYGYTF
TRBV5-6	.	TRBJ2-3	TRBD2	TGTGTCAGCAGCGGGGACCTGCAAGATACGCAGTATTTT	CVSSGDLQDTQYF
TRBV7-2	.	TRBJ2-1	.	TGTGCCAGCAGCTTGAGGGATTTCGACAATGAGCAGTTCTTC	CASSLRDFDNEQFF
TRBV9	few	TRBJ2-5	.	TGTGCCAGCAGCTACGATGGCAGGGCCCAAGAGACCCAGTACTTC	CASSYDGRAQETQYF
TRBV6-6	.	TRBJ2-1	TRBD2	TGTGCCATCCGCGTCTCAGCGGGAGGTGTACACAATGAGCAGTTCTTC	CAIRVSAGGVHNEQFF
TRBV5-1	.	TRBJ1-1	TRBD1	TGCGCCAGCAGCTTGGACGGGGGGACAGGGAGCACTGAAGCTTTCTTT	CASSLDGGTGSTEAFF
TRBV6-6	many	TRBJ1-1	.	TGTGCCAGCCTCCTTGGGGCGGGGAACACTGAAGCTTTCTTT	CASLLGAGNTEAFF
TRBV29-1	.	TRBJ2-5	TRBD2	TGCAGCGTTGAAGATCTGTATCTGGGAGGGAGGGAGACCCAGTACTTC	CSVEDLYLGGRETQYF
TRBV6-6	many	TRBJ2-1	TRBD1	TGTGCCAGCAGTTACGCACGGACAGGGGGGAATGAGCAGTTCTTC	CASSYARTGGNEQFF
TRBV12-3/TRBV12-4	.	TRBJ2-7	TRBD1	TGTGCCAGCGATCCAGGGGGACCCTACGAGCAGTACTTC	CASDPGGPYEQYF
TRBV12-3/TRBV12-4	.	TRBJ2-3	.	TGTGCCAGCAGTTTTGCTGGGGGCTGGACAGATACGCAGTATTTT	CASSFAGGWTDTQYF
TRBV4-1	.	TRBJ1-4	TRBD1	TGCGCCAGCAGCCAGTACCCGACAGGGTTAAAGCCGGGGAATGAAAAACTGTTTTTT	CASSQYPTGLKPGNEKLFF
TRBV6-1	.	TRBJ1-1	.	TGTGCCAGCAGGGGGACTCTTCTGAACACTGAAGCTTTCTTT	CASRGTLLNTEAFF
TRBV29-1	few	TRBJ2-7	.	TGCAGCGCCGGACGTTGGGACGAGCAGTACTTC	CSAGRWDEQYF
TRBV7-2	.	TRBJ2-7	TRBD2	TGTGCCAGCAGCTTACGGCCCGGACTAGGGTACGAGCAGTACTTC	CASSLRPGLGYEQYF
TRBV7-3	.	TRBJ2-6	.	TGTGCCAGCAGCTTAGAAGGGGCCTCTGGGGCCAACGTCCTGACTTTC	CASSLEGASGANVLTF
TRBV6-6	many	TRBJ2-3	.	TGTGCCAGCAGCCCGACATCCTCTGGCACAGATACGCAGTATTTT	CASSPTSSGTDTQYF
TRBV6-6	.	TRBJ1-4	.	TGTGCCAGCAGTTACGCTAATGAAAAACTGTTTTTT	CASSYANEKLFF
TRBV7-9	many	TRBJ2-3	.	TGTGCCAGCAGCTTTGGCGGCAGCACAGATACGCAGTATTTT	CASSFGGSTDTQYF
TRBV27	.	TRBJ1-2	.	TGTGCCAGCAGTTTATTTAAGGACAGCGTCTATGGCTACACCTTC	CASSLFKDSVYGYTF
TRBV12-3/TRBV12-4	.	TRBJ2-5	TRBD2	TGTGCCAGCAGTTTTGCCCGCCGCGGGGGCCAAGAGACCCAGTACTTC	CASSFARRGGQETQYF
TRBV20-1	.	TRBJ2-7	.	TGCAGTGCCCACCCGGTAGGCACAGGAACCTACGAGCAGTACTTC	CSAHPVGTGTYEQYF
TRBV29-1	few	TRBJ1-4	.	TGCAGCGTTACAGGAGGAACAACTAATGAAAAACTGTTTTTT	CSVTGGTTNEKLFF
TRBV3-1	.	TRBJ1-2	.	TGTGCCAGCAGCCCCGGTGTAGGGGCTGCACCTTCTAACTATGGCTACACCTTC	CASSPGVGAAPSNYGYTF
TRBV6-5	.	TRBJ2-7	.	TGTGCCAGCGGGCACGAGCAGTACTTC	CASGHEQYF
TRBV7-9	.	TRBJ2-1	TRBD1	TGTGCCAGCAGCTCGGGGACAGTAAGCGGTGAGCAGTTCTTC	CASSSGTVSGEQFF
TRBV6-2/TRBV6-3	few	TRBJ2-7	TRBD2	TGTGCCAGCAGTTCCGTAGCGGGACGTAGGTACGAGCAGTACTTC	CASSSVAGRRYEQYF
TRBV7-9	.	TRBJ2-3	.	TGTGCCAGCAGCTTAGCCGGAGGGGCCCCGAATACGCAGTATTTT	CASSLAGGAPNTQYF
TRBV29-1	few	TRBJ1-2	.	TGCAGCGTTGACGTGGGGAAAGGTGGCTACACCTTC	CSVDVGKGGYTF
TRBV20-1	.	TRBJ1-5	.	TGCAGTGCTTCTCCAGGGAATCAGCCCCAGCATTTT	CSASPGNQPQHF
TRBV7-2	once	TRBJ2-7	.	TGTGCCAGCAGCTTAGGGCCTAGCGACTCCTACGAGCAGTACTTC	CASSLGPSDSYEQYF
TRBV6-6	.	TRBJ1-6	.	TGTGCCAGCAGTTACGCTCCAGCCGGAGGGTATAATTCACCCCTCCACTTT	CASSYAPAGGYNSPLHF
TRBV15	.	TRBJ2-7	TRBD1	TGTGCCACCAGCACGCACAGGGGATACGAGCAGTACTTC	CATSTHRGYEQYF
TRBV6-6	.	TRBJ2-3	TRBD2	TGTGCCAGCAGTCCCGGACTAGCGGGGGGTTGGGCAGATACGCAGTATTTT	CASSPGLAGGWADTQYF
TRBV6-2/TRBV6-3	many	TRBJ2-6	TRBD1	TGTGCCAGCGGTCAACAGGGGCGGCCTGGGGCCAACGTCCTGACTTTC	CASGQQGRPGANVLTF
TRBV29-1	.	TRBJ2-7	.	TGCAGCGTGTCCGGGGCTAGCGACTACGAGCAGTACTTC	CSVSGASDYEQYF
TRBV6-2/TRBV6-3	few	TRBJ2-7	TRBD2	TGTGCCAGCCGCAAAAGCGGGGCAACGACGGGCGAGCAGTACTTC	CASRKSGATTGEQYF
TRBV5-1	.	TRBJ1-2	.	TGCGCCAGCAGCTTGGGTCAGGAGAATACTAACTATGGCTACACCTTC	CASSLGQENTNYGYTF